The following is a T cell receptor beta chain sequence with its context. These data belong to a study of shared clonotypes between healthy human individuals. The CDR3 is made up of 16 amino acids. Per germline, CDR1 LNHDA and CDR2 SQIVND (reference sequence). With V trimmed by 5 bases and J by 2 bases, 9 bases remained unmatched. Genomic DNA belonging to each subset was distributed in equal measure over several immunoSEQ plates. The method was immunoSEQ multiplex PCR; TCRdb's version includes in-frame clones alone and lacks a portion of them. Of 530,000 or so clones detected, 60% to 80% appear once; the ten largest clones hold about 12%. Without sorting, samples used some 84 million PBMCs for genomic DNA.

Sample: PBMCs. The clonotype originates from a woman between 40 and 50 years old in good health. Some clones in this sample may be carry-over from other donors' samples. The J gene is TRBJ2-7, the V gene TRBV19; 10 bases are shared with TRBD2. This CDR3 reads CASSLSASGSAYEQYF. The CDR3 region has the DNA TGTGCCAGTAGTCTATCTGCTAGCGGGAGCGCCTACGAGCAGTACTTC.